The present T cell receptor beta chain was sequenced within a study of cytomegalovirus exposure and HLA in healthy donors. It was with 60 Vbeta and 13 Jbeta primers that the PCR ran. The protocol was immunoSEQ multiplex PCR, while the TCRdb copy is restricted to in-frame clones and leaves out a portion. The sample carries under 140,000 clones, over 60% recorded once. For this clone: Its antigen is not known.

The study's findings and limits: A later analysis found common viral pathogens apparently linked to several of the most significant clusters.

The clonotype was recovered from a young woman in good health and CMV-seronegative. Sample: PBMCs.

As DNA, the CDR3 is TGCGCCAGCAGCACCCGCGGGGGCAAGACTGAAGCTTTCTTT. It yields the protein CASSTRGGKTEAFF. The V call is TRBV4-1, the J call TRBJ1-1; a weak D match, TRBD1 (6 bases). Germline V lookup: CDR1 MGHRA, CDR2 YSYEKL. V shed 5 bases and J shed 5 bases, with 15 bases lying between them. The CDR3 contains 14 residues.